This T cell receptor (beta chain) was sequenced for a study of identical twins. This clonotype has more than one count but fewer than ten. Template switching (which added a universal primer site) was used, and cDNA carried unique molecular identifiers. TCRdb recomputed calls from the 5' RACE reads with MiXCR, one row per CDR3 protein. This sample yields approximately 890,000 distinct CDR3 sequences, of which 9% to 15% are seen a single time; around 1.5% belongs to the top ten. This same sample was also taken into another study, of yellow fever vaccine responses in identical twins.

The sample taken for sequencing was PBMCs. This receptor was obtained from a woman between 18 and 30 years old in good health.

In DNA form, the CDR3 reads TGTGCCAGCAAACCGGACGGGCATAACACTGAAGCTTTCTTT. This codes for CASKPDGHNTEAFF. V is TRBV12-3 or TRBV12-4 and J is TRBJ1-1; D is unresolved. V lost 7 bases, J lost 2 bases, and 14 bases lay in between. CDR3 length equals 14 residues.